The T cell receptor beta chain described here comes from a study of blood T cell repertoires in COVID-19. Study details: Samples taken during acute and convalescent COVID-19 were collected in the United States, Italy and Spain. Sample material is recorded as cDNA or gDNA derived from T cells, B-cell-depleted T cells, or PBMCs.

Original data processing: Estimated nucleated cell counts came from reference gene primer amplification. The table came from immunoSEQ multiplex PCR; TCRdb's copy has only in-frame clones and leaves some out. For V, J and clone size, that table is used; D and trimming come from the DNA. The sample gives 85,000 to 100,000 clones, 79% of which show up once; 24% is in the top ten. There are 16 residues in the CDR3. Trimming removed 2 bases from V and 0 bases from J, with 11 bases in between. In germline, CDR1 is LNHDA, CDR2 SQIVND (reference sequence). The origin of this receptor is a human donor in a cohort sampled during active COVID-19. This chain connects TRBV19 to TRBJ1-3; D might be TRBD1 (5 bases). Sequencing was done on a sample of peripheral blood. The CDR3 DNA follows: TGTGCCAGTAGTATATTGACAGAACGCTCTGGAAACACCATATATTTT. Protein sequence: CASSILTERSGNTIYF.